A single sample is the source of the 19 T cell receptor beta chains below, sequenced in a study of cytomegalovirus exposure and HLA in healthy donors. With 60 Vbeta and 13 Jbeta primers, the PCR was carried out. Using immunoSEQ multiplex PCR, the repertoire was profiled, and TCRdb retains in-frame clones only, with some absent. The sample lists around 27,000 clones; 62% were seen once. Material: PBMCs. These receptors were collected from a male donor in good health and CMV-seropositive.

This sequence joins TRBV7-9 and TRBJ1-1; 7 bases agree with TRBD1. The CDR3 covers 14 residues. The V gene end was trimmed by 5 bases and the J gene end by 4 bases; junction bases not matched to a gene: 7. Germline V gene lookup returns CDR1 SEHNR and CDR2 FQNEAQ (reference sequence). The CDR3 is CASSITGDFTEAFF. The CDR3 DNA reads as TGTGCCAGCAGCATCACAGGGGACTTCACTGAAGCTTTCTTT.

The chain carries TRBV7-8 and TRBJ2-3; TRBD2 aligns across 9 bases. J lost 2 bases, V lost 5 bases, and 20 bases had no gene match. Germline V lookup: CDR1 SGHVS, CDR2 FQNEAQ. This CDR3 has 20 amino acids. The CDR3 nucleotides are TGTGCCAGCAGCCCCAGGCCCCCCGGCGGGAGGGCCGAGATCACAGATACGCAGTATTTT. This codes for CASSPRPPGGRAEITDTQYF.

This clone was detected once. The chain couples TRBV25-1 to TRBJ1-2; D unresolved. Germline V gives CDR1 MGHDK, CDR2 SYGVNS. The CDR3 consists of 15 residues. V was clipped by 2 bases and J by 8 bases, with 18 bases between them. The CDR3 reads CASSERGRQPGGYTF. The CDR3 DNA follows: TGTGCCAGCAGTGAACGGGGTCGTCAACCCGGGGGCTACACCTTC.

The chain employs TRBV27 and TRBJ2-7, with 11 bases aligning to TRBD2. CDR1 MNHEY and CDR2 SMNVEV come from the germline V gene (reference sequence). This CDR3 has 17 amino acids. V lost 6 bases to trimming and J lost 4 bases; unmatched junction nucleotides: 14. This chain's CDR3 is CASSPRPGLADPYEQYF. In nucleotides, the CDR3 is TGTGCCAGCAGCCCCAGGCCGGGACTAGCGGACCCTTACGAGCAGTACTTC.

This clone appeared once. This chain joins TRBV11-2 and TRBJ1-5; perhaps TRBD1 as D (5 bases). Germline V gene sequence: CDR1 SGHAT, CDR2 FQNNGV. Trimming removed 1 base at V and 2 bases at J, with 12 bases between. The CDR3 runs 16 residues. CDR3 protein: CASSLGGDWRNQPQHF. The DNA for the CDR3 is TGTGCCAGCAGCTTAGGAGGGGACTGGCGCAATCAGCCCCAGCATTTT.

J is TRBJ2-6 and V is TRBV7-3; weak D call: TRBD1 (6 bases). The CDR3 has 15 residues. Trimming shortened V by 6 bases and J by 4 bases, and 13 bases separated the two germline ends. Germline values: CDR1 SGHTA, CDR2 FQGTGA. The CDR3 is CASSYRAAGANVLTF. For the CDR3, the DNA is TGTGCCAGCAGTTACAGGGCGGCCGGGGCCAACGTCCTGACTTTC.

V and J are TRBV7-6 and TRBJ1-2; no clear D. Trimming took off 1 base at V and 4 bases at J, with 22 bases between the two ends. In germline, CDR1 is SGHVS, CDR2 FNYEAQ. The CDR3 is 18 residues long. The CDR3, as DNA: TGTGCCAGCAGCTTAGTGGTTGGAGGAAGTAGGCCCTCCTATGGCTACACCTTC. Amino acid sequence: CASSLVVGGSRPSYGYTF.

In its sample, this clone was seen a few times. The genes are TRBV30 and TRBJ2-5, with 9 positions matching TRBD2. Germline V gives CDR1 GTSNPN, CDR2 SVGIG (reference sequence). The trim removed 2 bases at V and 7 bases at J, leaving 8 bases unmatched. CDR3 length: 14 amino acids. CDR3 in amino acids: CAWSISGRTGTQYF. The CDR3 DNA follows: TGTGCCTGGAGTATAAGCGGGAGGACTGGGACCCAGTACTTC.

The chain combines TRBV10-3 with TRBJ1-5; 8 nucleotides align to TRBD1. The CDR3 sequence is 15 residues long. Germline loops: CDR1 ENHRY, CDR2 SYGVKD. With 3 bases clipped from V and 6 bases from J, the junction kept 7 bases outside the gene matches. CDR3 nucleotide sequence: TGTGCCATCAGTGAACCACCAGGGGGCGGTCAGCCCCAGCATTTT. Translating gives CAISEPPGGGQPQHF.

Only a few counts were recorded for this clone. CDR3 sequence reads: CASSSPPGTGLGGANVLTF. CDR3 coding DNA: TGTGCCAGCAGCTCACCCCCCGGGACGGGACTCGGCGGGGCCAACGTCCTGACTTTC. The chain combines TRBV7-3 with TRBJ2-6, with a weak D call TRBD2 (6 bases). This CDR3 comprises 19 residues. Between the trimmed V and J ends, which lost 4 bases and 4 bases, there was a span of 23 bases. Germline V gene sequence: CDR1 SGHTA, CDR2 FQGTGA.

The chain links TRBV6-1 to TRBJ1-1, with D perhaps TRBD1 (5 bases). Trimming cost V 3 bases and J 4 bases, with 9 bases left between them. The CDR3 is made up of 13 amino acids. Germline V gene lookup returns CDR1 MNHNS and CDR2 SASEGT. The CDR3 spells CASSDGHLTEAFF. Here the CDR3 DNA reads TGTGCCAGCAGTGACGGACACCTCACTGAAGCTTTCTTT.

This sequence joins TRBV15 and TRBJ1-4; D is uncertain. Germline lookup yields CDR1 LNHNV and CDR2 YYDKDF (reference sequence). V dropped 3 bases and J dropped 5 bases, with 10 bases sitting between them. This CDR3 is 14 amino acids long. This chain's CDR3 is CATSSGPRNEKLFF. CDR3 nucleotides: TGTGCCACCAGCAGCGGTCCTAGGAATGAAAAACTGTTTTTT.

This clone has only a few counts. The V and J genes are TRBV4-1 and TRBJ1-5, with 8 nucleotides matching TRBD1. The CDR3 contains 16 residues. V dropped 3 bases and J dropped 5; count of bases not matched to a gene: 9. Germline lookup yields CDR1 MGHRA and CDR2 YSYEKL. CDR3 DNA: TGCGCCAGCAGCCATGAGACAGGGACAGGTTATCAGCCCCAGCATTTT. Protein product: CASSHETGTGYQPQHF.

The V call is TRBV7-2, the J call TRBJ2-1; the match to TRBD2 covers 14 bases. The V and J ends lost 7 bases and 7 bases, in that order; junction bases with no gene match: 6. This CDR3 comprises 15 residues. Germline CDR1 SGHTA, CDR2 FQGNSA. CDR3 bases: TGTGCCAGCAAGGCGGGGACTAGCGGGAGAAATGAGCAGTTCTTC. Its translation: CASKAGTSGRNEQFF.

The rearrangement links TRBV15 to TRBJ2-5, with D unclear. V gave up 1 base and J gave up 2 bases, with 2 bases separating them. The germline V gene encodes CDR1 LNHNV and CDR2 YYDKDF (reference sequence). The CDR3 is made up of 12 amino acids. The DNA for the CDR3 is TGTGCCACCAGCAGAGCTCAAGAGACCCAGTACTTC. Protein: CATSRAQETQYF.

The chain is built from TRBV21-1 and TRBJ1-1. TRBV21-1 has pseudogene status. The CDR3 sequence is 17 residues long. The CDR3 nucleotides read TGTGCCAGCAGCAAAATCCCGGGATTCATCATTCACACTGAAGCTTTCTTT. Amino acid sequence: CASSKIPGFIIHTEAFF.

This clone was recorded a few times. The CDR3 DNA is TGCGCCAGCAGTCCTAGCGGGGTGACCTACGAGCAGTACTTC. Encoded protein: CASSPSGVTYEQYF. The chain links TRBV5-1 to TRBJ2-7; 9 bases fit TRBD2. V lost 5 bases and J lost 2; bases outside the gene matches: 5. The CDR3 covers 14 residues. Germline-derived CDR1 and CDR2 are SGHRS and YFSETQ. The variable domain in full, with the rest retrieved from reference TRBV5-1 and TRBJ2-7, is KAGVTQTPRYLIKTRGQQVTLSCSPISGHRSVSWYQQTPGQGLQFLFEYFSETQRNKGNFPGRFSGRQFSNSRSEMNVSTLELGDSALYLCASSPSGVTYEQYFGPGTRLTVT.

Here the CDR3 reads CASRLVFRGAADTQYF. The CDR3 DNA reads as TGTGCAAGTCGCTTAGTTTTCCGGGGGGCCGCAGATACGCAGTATTTT. J is TRBJ2-3 and V is TRBV12-2; the tabulated D call, TRBD2, remains unverified against the DNA. TRBV12-2 is termed a pseudogene. CDR3 size: 16 residues.

This chain joins TRBV14 and TRBJ2-3; the match to TRBD2 covers 7 bases. CDR1 and CDR2 (germline): SGHDN, FVKESK. With 4 bases clipped from V and 2 bases from J, the junction kept 12 bases outside the gene matches. The CDR3 loop spans 17 amino acids. The CDR3 nucleotides are TGTGCCAGCAGCCGAGCGGGACGAATACTGTACACAGATACGCAGTATTTT. It translates to CASSRAGRILYTDTQYF.